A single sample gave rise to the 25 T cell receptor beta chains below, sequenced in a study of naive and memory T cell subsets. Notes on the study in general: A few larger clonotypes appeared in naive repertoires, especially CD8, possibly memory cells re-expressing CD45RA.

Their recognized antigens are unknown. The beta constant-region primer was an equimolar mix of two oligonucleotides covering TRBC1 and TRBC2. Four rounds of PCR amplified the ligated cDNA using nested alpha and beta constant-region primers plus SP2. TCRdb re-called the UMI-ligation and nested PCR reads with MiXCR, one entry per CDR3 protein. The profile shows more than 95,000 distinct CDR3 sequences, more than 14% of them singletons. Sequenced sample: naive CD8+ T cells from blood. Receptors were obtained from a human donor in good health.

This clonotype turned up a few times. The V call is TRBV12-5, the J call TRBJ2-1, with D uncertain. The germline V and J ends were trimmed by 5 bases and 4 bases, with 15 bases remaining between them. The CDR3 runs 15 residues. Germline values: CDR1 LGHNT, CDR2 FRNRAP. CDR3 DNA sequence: TGTGCTAGTGGTACCCATGGGTGGTTTTACAATGAGCAGTTCTTC. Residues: CASGTHGWFYNEQFF.

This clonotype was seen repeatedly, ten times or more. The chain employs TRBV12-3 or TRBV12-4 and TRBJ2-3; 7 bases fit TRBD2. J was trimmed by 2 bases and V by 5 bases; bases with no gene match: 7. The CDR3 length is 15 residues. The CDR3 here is CASSPSGPVTDTQYF. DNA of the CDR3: TGTGCCAGCAGTCCTAGCGGACCCGTCACAGATACGCAGTATTTT.

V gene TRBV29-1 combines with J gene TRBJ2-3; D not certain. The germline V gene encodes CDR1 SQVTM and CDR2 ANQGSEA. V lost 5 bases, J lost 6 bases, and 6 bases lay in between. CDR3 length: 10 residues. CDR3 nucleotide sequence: TGCAGCGTTCGTAGGGATACGCAGTATTTT. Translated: CSVRRDTQYF.

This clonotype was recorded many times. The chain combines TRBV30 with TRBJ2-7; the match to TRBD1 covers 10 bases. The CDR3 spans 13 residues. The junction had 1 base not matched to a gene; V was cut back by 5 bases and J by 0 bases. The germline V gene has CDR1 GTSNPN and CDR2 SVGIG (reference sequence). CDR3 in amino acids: CAWGTGASYEQYF. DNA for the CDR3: TGTGCCTGGGGGACAGGGGCCTCCTACGAGCAGTACTTC.

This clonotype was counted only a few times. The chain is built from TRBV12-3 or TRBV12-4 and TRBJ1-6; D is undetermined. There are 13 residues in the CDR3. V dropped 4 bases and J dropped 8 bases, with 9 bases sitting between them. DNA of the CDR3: TGTGCCAGCAGTTCAATGGGTCATTCACCCCTCCACTTT. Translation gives CASSSMGHSPLHF.

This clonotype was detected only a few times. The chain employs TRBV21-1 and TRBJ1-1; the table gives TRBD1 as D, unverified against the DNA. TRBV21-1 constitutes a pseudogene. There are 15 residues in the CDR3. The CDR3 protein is CASSKRQGARAEAFF. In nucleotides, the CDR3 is TGTGCCAGCAGCAAAAGGCAGGGGGCGCGGGCTGAAGCTTTCTTT.

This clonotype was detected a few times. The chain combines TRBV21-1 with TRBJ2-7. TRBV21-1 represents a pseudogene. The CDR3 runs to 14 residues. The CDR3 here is CASSKGVQSYEQYF. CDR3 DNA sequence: TGTGCCAGCAGCAAAGGAGTACAGTCCTACGAGCAGTACTTC.

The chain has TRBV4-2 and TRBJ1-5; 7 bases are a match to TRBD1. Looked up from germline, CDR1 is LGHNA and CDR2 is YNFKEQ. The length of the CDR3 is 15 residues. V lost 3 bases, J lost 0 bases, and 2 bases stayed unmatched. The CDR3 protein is CASSQTGYSNQPQHF. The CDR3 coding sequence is TGTGCCAGCAGCCAGACAGGGTATAGCAATCAGCCCCAGCATTTT.

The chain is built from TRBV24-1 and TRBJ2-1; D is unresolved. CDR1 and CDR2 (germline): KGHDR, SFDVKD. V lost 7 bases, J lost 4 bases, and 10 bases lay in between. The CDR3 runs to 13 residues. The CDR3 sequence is CATSSDGYNEQFF. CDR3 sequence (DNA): TGTGCCACCAGCTCGGACGGGTACAATGAGCAGTTCTTC.

This chain's CDR3 is CASSYDHDRAYPTYEQYF. CDR3 DNA sequence: TGTGCCAGCAGTTACGATCACGACAGGGCGTATCCCACCTACGAGCAGTACTTC. The chain uses TRBV6-2 or TRBV6-3 and TRBJ2-7; 7 nucleotides align to TRBD1. Germline V lookup: CDR1 MNHEY, CDR2 SVGEGT. V dropped 2 bases and J dropped 2; count of bases not matched to a gene: 15. The CDR3 has 18 amino acids.

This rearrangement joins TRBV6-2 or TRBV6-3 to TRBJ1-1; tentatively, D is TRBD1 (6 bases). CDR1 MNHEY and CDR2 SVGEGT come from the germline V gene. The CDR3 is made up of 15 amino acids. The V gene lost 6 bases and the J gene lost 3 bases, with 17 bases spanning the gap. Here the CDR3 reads CASRVTTGPDTEAFF. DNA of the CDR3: TGTGCCAGCAGGGTCACGACAGGCCCGGACACTGAAGCTTTCTTT.

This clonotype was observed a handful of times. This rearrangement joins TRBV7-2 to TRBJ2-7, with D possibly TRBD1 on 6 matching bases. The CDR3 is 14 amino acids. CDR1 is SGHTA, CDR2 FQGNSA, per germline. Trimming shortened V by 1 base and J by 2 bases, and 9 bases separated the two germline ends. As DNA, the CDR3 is TGTGCCAGCAGCTTAGGTTCAGGGGCCTACGAGCAGTACTTC. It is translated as CASSLGSGAYEQYF.

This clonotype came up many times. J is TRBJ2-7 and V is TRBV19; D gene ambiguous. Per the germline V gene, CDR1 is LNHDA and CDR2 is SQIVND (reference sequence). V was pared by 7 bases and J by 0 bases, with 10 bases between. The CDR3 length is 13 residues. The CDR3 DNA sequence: TGTGCCAGTACTGACTGGGACTCCTACGAGCAGTACTTC. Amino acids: CASTDWDSYEQYF. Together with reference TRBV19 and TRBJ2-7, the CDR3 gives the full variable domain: DGGITQSPKYLFRKEGQNVTLSCEQNLNHDAMYWYRQDPGQGLRLIYYSQIVNDFQKGDIAEGYSVSREKKESFPLTVTSAQKNPTAFYLCASTDWDSYEQYFGPGTRLTVT.

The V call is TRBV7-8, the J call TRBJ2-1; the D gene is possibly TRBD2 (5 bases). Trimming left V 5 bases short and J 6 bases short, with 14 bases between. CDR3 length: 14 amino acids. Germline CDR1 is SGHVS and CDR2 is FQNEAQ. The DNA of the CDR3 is TGTGCCAGCAGCCCACATCGGGAAGTCAATGAGCAGTTCTTC. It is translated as CASSPHREVNEQFF.

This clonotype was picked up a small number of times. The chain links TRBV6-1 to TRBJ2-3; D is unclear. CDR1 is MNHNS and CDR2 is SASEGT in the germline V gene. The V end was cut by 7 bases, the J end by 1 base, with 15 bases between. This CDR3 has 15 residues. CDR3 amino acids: CASTVDPARTDTQYF. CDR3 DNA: TGTGCCAGCACCGTCGACCCGGCACGCACAGATACGCAGTATTTT.

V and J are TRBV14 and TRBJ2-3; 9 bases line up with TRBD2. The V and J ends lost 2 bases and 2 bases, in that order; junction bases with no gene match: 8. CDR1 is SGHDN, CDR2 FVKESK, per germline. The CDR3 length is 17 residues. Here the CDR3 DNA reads TGTGCCAGCAGCCAATGGGATAGCGGGAGCCCCACAGATACGCAGTATTTT. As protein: CASSQWDSGSPTDTQYF.

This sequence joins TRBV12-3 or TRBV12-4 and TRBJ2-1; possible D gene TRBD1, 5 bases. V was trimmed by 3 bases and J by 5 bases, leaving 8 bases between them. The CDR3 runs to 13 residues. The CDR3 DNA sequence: TGTGCCAGCAGTTTCGGACAAGACAATGAGCAGTTCTTC. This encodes CASSFGQDNEQFF.

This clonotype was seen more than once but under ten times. CDR3 sequence (DNA): TGTGCCAGCAGCTTTCCCGGGCAACAAGAGACCCAGTACTTC. Its protein is CASSFPGQQETQYF. V and J are TRBV7-8 and TRBJ2-5; no clear D. V was cut by 3 bases and J by 2 bases, with 10 bases left in between. CDR3 length equals 14 residues. The germline V gene encodes CDR1 SGHVS and CDR2 FQNEAQ.

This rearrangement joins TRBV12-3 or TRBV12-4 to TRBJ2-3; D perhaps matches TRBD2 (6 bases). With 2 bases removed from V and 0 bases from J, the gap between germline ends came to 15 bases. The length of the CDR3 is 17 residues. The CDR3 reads CASSLWAGTVSTDTQYF. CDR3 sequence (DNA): TGTGCCAGCAGTTTATGGGCGGGAACGGTTAGCACAGATACGCAGTATTTT.

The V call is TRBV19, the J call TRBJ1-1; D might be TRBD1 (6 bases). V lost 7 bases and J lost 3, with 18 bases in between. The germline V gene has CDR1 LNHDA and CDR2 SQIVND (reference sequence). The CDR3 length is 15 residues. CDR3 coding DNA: TGTGCCAGTACCTTCGACGTACAGGGACACACTGAAGCTTTCTTT. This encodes CASTFDVQGHTEAFF.

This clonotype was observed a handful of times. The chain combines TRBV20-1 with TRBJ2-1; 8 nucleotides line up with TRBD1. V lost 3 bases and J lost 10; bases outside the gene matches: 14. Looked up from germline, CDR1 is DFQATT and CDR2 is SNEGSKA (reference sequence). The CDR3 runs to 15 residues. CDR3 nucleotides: TGCAGTGCTAGTGGACAGGGCGGTACATTTGACGAGCAGTTCTTC. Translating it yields CSASGQGGTFDEQFF.

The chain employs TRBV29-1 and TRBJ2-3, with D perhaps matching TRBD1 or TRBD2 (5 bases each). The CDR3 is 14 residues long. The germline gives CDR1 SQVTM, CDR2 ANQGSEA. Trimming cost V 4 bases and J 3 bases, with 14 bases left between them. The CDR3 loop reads CSVVRDPGTDTQYF. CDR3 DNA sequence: TGCAGCGTTGTTAGGGACCCGGGGACAGATACGCAGTATTTT.

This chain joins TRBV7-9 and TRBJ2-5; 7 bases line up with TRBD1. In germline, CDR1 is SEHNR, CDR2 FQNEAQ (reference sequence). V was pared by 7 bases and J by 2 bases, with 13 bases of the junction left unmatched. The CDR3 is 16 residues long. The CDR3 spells CASNLPIPGQQETQYF. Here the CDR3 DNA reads TGTGCCAGCAACCTCCCCATACCGGGACAGCAAGAGACCCAGTACTTC. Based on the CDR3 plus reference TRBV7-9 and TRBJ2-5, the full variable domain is DTGVSQNPRHKITKRGQNVTFRCDPISEHNRLYWYRQTLGQGPEFLTYFQNEAQLEKSRLLSDRFSAERPKGSFSTLEIQRTEQGDSAMYLCASNLPIPGQQETQYFGPGTRLLVL.

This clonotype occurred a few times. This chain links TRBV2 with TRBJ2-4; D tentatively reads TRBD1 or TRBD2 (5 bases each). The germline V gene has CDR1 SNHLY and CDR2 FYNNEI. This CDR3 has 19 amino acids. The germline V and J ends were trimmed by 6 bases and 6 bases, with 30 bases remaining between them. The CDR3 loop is CASRHPNTPGPRAGNIQYF. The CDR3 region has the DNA TGTGCCAGCAGGCACCCGAACACACCGGGACCCCGCGCGGGAAACATTCAGTACTTC.

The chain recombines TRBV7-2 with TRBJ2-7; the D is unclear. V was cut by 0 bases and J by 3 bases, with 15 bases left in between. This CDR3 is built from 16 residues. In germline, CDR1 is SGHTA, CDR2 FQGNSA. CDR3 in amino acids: CASSLAVTRPGYEQYF. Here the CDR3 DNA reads TGTGCCAGCAGCTTAGCGGTGACGCGGCCGGGCTACGAGCAGTACTTC.